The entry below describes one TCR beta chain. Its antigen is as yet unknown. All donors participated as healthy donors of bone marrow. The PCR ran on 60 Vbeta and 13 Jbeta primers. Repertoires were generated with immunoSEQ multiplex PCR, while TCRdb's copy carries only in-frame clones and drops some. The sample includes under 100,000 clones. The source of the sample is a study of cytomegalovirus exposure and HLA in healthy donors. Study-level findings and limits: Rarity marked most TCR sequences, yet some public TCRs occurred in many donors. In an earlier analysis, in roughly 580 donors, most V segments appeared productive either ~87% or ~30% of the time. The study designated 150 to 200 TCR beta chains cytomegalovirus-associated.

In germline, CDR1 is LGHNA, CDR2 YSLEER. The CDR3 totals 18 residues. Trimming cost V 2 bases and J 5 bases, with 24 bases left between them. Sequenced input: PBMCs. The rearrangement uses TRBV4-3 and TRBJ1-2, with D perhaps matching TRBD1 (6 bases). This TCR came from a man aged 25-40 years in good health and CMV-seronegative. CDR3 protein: CASSQSPTSGGAGYGYTF. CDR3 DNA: TGCGCCAGCAGCCAAAGCCCCACCTCTGGGGGGGCAGGGTATGGCTACACCTTC.